This TCR beta chain was sequenced in a study of blood T cell repertoires in COVID-19. Turning to the study itself: The samples span acute and convalescent COVID-19 from the United States, Italy and Spain.

This table comes from immunoSEQ multiplex PCR, and its TCRdb copy is limited to in-frame clones, with some not included. The table has just over 90,000 clones, about 77% seen once. Trimming took 0 bases from V and 1 from J, leaving 11 bases between them. The CDR3 consists of 15 residues. CDR1 SGHKS and CDR2 YYEKEE come from the germline V gene (reference sequence). Material: peripheral blood. The chain has TRBV5-5 and TRBJ2-7; possible D gene TRBD1, 5 bases. The TCR was taken from a human donor in a cohort sampled during active COVID-19. The CDR3 sequence is CASSLVGVASYEQYF. CDR3 nucleotide sequence: TGTGCCAGCAGCTTGGTAGGGGTGGCGTCCTACGAGCAGTACTTC.